This T cell receptor (beta chain) appears in the sequencing data of a study of blood T cell repertoires in COVID-19. This clone was seen just once. The protocol was immunoSEQ multiplex PCR, while the TCRdb copy is restricted to in-frame clones and leaves out a portion. The sample includes about 150,000 clones, 84% of them seen just once. The receptor's source is a man aged 65 to 79 with acute or convalescent COVID-19. The source material was peripheral blood.

CDR3 protein: CASSRVRGWSGSPDTQYF. CDR3 nucleotide sequence: TGTGCCAGCAGCCGGGTTAGGGGATGGAGCGGGAGTCCAGATACGCAGTATTTT. This chain links TRBV14 with TRBJ2-3; 8 bases map to TRBD2. After removal of 4 bases from V and 4 bases from J, the junction contained 16 bases not matched to a gene. The CDR3 length is 18 residues. Germline CDR1 is SGHDN and CDR2 is FVKESK.